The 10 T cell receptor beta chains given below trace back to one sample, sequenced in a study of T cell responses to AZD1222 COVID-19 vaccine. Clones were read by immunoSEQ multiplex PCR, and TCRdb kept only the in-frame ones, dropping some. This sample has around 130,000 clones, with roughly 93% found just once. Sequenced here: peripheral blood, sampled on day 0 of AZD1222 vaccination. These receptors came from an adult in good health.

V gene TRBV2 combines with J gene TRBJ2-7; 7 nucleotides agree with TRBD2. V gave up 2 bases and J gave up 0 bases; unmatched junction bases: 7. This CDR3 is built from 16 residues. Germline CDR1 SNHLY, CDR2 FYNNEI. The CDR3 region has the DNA TGTGCCAGCAGTGAAAGTCTAGCGGTAAGCTCCTACGAGCAGTACTTC. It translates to CASSESLAVSSYEQYF.

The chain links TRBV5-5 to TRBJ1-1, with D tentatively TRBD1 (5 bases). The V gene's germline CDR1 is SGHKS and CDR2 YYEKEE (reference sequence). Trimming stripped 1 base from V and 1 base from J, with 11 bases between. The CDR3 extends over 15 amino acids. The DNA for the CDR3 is TGTGCCAGCAGCTTGAAGCAGGGCTGGAACACTGAAGCTTTCTTT. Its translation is CASSLKQGWNTEAFF.

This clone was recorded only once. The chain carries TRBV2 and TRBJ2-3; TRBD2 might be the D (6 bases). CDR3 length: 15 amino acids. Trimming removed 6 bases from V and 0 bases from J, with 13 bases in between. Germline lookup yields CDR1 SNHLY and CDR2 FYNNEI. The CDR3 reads CASRGKGLSTDTQYF. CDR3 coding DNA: TGTGCCAGCAGGGGTAAGGGACTTAGCACAGATACGCAGTATTTT. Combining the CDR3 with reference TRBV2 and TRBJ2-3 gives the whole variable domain EPEVTQTPSHQVTQMGQEVILRCVPISNHLYFYWYRQILGQKVEFLVSFYNNEISEKSEIFDDQFSVERPDGSNFTLKIRSTKLEDSAMYFCASRGKGLSTDTQYFGPGTRLTVL.

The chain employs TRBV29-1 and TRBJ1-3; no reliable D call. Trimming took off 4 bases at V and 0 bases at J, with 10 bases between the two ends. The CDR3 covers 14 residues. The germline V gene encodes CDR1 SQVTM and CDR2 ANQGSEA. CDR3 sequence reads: CSVGGWDSGNTIYF. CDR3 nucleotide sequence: TGCAGCGTTGGGGGATGGGACTCTGGAAACACCATATATTTT.

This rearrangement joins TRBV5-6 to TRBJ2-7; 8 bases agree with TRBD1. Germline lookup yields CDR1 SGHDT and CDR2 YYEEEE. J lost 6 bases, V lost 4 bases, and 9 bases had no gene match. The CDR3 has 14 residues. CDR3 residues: CASSLRTGLSEQYF. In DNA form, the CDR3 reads TGTGCCAGCAGCCTTAGGACAGGGTTGTCCGAGCAGTACTTC.

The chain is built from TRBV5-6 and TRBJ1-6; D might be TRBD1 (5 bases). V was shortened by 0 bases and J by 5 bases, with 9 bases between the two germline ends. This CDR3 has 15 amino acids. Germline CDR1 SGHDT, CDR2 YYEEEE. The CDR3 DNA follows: TGTGCCAGCAGCTTGGATTTCAGGGATAATTCACCCCTCCACTTT. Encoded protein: CASSLDFRDNSPLHF. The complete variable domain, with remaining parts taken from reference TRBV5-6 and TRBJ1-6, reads DAGVTQSPTHLIKTRGQQVTLRCSPKSGHDTVSWYQQALGQGPQFIFQYYEEEERQRGNFPDRFSGHQFPNYSSELNVNALLLGDSALYLCASSLDFRDNSPLHFGNGTRLTVT.

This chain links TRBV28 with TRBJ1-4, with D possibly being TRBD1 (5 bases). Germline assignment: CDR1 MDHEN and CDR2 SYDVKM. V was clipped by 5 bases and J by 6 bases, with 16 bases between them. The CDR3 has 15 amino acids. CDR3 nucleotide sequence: TGTGCCAGCAGTCCTGCGGGGACGGACGATGAAAAACTGTTTTTT. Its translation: CASSPAGTDDEKLFF.

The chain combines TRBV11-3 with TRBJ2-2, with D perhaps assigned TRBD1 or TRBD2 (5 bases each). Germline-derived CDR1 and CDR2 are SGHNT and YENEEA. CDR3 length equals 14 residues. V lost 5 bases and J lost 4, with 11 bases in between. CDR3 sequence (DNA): TGTGCCAGCAGCGCCCGGGACGGCACCGGGGAGCTGTTTTTT. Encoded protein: CASSARDGTGELFF.

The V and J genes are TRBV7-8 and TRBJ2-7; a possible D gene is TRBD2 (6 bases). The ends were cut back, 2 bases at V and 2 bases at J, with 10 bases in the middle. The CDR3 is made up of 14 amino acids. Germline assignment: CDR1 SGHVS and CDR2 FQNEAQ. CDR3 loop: CASSLSSAPYEQYF. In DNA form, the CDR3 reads TGTGCCAGCAGCTTATCTAGCGCCCCCTACGAGCAGTACTTC.

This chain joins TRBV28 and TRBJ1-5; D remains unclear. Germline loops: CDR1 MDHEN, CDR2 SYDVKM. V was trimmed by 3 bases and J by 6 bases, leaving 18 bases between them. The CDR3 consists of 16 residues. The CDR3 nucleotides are TGTGCCAGCAGTTTCATGCCGGCCGGAGGTGGTCAGCCCCAGCATTTT. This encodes CASSFMPAGGGQPQHF.